This TCR beta chain was documented in a study of T cells in Graves' hyperthyroidism and ophthalmopathy. Study-level findings and limits: Stable hyperthyroidism and ophthalmopathy were separated using 13 V-J signatures. Before onset, ophthalmopathy was predicted by the model a median roughly 6.8 months earlier.

TCR beta CDR3 regions were amplified from RNA. Researchers ran a first-round RT-PCR on the TCR CDR3 using the HTBI primer set. TCRdb processed the multiplex PCR reads anew with MiXCR; each CDR3 protein has one entry. The sample includes 300,000 to 350,000 distinct CDR3 sequences, approximately 16% of them seen just once. V was pared by 4 bases and J by 5 bases, with 8 bases between. This CDR3 is 12 amino acids long. Many counts were recorded for this clonotype. Its antigen is undetermined. The origin of this receptor is a man aged 25-45 years with Graves' hyperthyroidism. Material for sequencing was blood. The V and J genes are TRBV12-3 or TRBV12-4 and TRBJ2-5; D is ambiguous. The DNA for the CDR3 is TGTGCCAGCAGTTCTGGGGTGGAGACCCAGTACTTC. It codes for CASSSGVETQYF.